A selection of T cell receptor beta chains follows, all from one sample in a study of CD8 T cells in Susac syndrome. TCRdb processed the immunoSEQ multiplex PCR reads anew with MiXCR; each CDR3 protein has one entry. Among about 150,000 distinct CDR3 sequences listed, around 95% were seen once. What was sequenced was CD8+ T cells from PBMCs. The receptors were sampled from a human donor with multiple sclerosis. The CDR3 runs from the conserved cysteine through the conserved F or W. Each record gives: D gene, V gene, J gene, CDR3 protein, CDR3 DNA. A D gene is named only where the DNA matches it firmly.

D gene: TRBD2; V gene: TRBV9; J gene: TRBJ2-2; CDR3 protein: CASSVRAGGGTGELFF; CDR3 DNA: TGTGCCAGCAGCGTAAGAGCGGGGGGTGGCACCGGGGAGCTGTTTTTT
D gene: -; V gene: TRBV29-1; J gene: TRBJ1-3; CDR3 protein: CSVEGKTAHSGNTIYF; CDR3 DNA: TGCAGCGTGGAAGGCAAGACAGCGCACTCTGGAAACACCATATATTTT
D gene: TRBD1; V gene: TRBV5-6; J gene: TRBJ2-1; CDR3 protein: CASSARDRGYNEQFF; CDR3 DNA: TGTGCCAGCAGCGCCCGGGACAGGGGCTACAATGAGCAGTTCTTC
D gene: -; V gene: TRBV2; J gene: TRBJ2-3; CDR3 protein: CATESGGVSTDTQYF; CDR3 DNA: TGTGCCACCGAAAGCGGCGGGGTTAGCACAGATACGCAGTATTTT
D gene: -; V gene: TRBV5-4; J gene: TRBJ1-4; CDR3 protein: CASSEGGSGEKLFF; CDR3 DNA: TGTGCCAGCTCCGAGGGAGGATCAGGTGAAAAACTGTTTTTT
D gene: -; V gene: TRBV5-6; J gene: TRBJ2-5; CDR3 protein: CASSLLSGSWETQYF; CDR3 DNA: TGTGCCAGCAGTCTGCTATCAGGGAGCTGGGAGACCCAGTACTTC
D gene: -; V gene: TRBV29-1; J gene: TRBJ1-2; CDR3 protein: CSALDPYGYTF; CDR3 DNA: TGCAGCGCCCTGGACCCATATGGCTACACCTTC
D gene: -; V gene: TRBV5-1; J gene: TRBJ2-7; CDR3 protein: CASRQSGRSSYEQYF; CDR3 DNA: TGCGCCAGCAGACAGAGCGGACGAAGCTCCTACGAGCAGTACTTC
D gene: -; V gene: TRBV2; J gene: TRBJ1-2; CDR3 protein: CASSGRTVYGYTF; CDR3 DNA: TGTGCCAGCAGTGGGAGAACAGTTTATGGCTACACCTTC
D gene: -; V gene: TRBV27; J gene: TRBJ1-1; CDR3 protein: CASSSVRGDTEAFF; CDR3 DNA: TGTGCCAGCAGTTCCGTACGAGGGGACACTGAAGCTTTCTTT
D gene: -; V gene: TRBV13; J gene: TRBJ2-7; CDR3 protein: CASSLGRRTASYEQYF; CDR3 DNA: TGTGCCAGCAGCTTAGGCCGTCGGACAGCCTCCTACGAGCAGTACTTC
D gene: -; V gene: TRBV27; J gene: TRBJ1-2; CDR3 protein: CASSLSPRSQGYTF; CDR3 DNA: TGTGCCAGCAGTTTATCTCCGCGTTCTCAAGGCTACACCTTC
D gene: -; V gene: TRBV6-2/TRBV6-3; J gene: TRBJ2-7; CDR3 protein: CASNQVPVDERPYF; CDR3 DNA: TGTGCCAGCAATCAAGTACCAGTAGACGAGCGACCGTACTTC
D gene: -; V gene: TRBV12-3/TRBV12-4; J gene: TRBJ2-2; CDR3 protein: CASGVNTGELFF; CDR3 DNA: TGTGCCAGCGGAGTGAACACCGGGGAGCTGTTTTTT
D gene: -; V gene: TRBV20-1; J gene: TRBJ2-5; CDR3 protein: CSATLSTGLAKETQYF; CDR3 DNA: TGCAGTGCTACCCTCTCCACAGGGCTCGCAAAAGAGACCCAGTACTTC
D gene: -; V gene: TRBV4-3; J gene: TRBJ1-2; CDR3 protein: CASSQRGAMRYTF; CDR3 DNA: TGCGCCAGCAGCCAACGGGGGGCTATGAGGTACACCTTC
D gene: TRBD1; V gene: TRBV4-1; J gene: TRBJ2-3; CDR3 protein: CASSPYGTGTDTQYF; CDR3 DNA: TGCGCCAGCAGCCCATATGGGACAGGCACAGATACGCAGTATTTT
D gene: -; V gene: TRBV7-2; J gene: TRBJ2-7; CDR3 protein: CASSLKNEQYF; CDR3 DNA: TGTGCCAGCAGCCTGAAGAACGAGCAGTACTTC
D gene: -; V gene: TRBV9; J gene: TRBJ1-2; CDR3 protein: CASSVGDSAYGYTF; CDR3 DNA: TGTGCCAGCAGCGTAGGCGATTCCGCCTATGGCTACACCTTC
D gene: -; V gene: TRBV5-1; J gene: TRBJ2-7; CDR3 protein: CASSMDGSYEQYF; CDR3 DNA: TGCGCCAGCAGCATGGACGGCTCCTACGAGCAGTACTTC
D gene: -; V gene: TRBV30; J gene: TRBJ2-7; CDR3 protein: CAWGTEDRIGEQYF; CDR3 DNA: TGTGCCTGGGGGACGGAGGACCGTATTGGCGAGCAGTACTTC
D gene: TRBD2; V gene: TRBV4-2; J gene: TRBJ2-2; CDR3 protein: CASSQGLAGWELFF; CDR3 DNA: TGTGCCAGCAGCCAGGGACTAGCGGGGTGGGAGCTGTTTTTT
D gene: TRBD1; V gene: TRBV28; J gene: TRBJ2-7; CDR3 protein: CASRGTGGVEQYF; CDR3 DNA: TGTGCCAGCCGCGGGACAGGGGGCGTCGAGCAGTACTTC
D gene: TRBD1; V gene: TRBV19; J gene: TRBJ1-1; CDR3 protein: CASPSDRDTEAFF; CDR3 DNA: TGTGCCAGCCCGTCAGACAGGGACACTGAAGCTTTCTTT
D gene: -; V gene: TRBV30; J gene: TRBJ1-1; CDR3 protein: CAWGGQANTEAFF; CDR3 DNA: TGTGCCTGGGGTGGGCAGGCGAACACTGAAGCTTTCTTT
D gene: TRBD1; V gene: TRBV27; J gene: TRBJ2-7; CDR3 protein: CASTATGARNEQYF; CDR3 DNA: TGTGCCAGCACCGCGACAGGGGCTAGAAACGAGCAGTACTTC
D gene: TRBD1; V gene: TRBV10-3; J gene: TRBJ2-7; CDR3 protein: CAISEGQGDEQYF; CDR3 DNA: TGTGCCATCAGTGAGGGACAGGGGGACGAGCAGTACTTC
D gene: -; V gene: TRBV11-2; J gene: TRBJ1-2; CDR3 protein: CASSQTGGYGYTF; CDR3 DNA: TGTGCCAGCAGCCAGACTGGAGGCTATGGCTACACCTTC
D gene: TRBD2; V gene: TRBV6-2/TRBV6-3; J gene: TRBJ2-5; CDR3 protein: CASSYSMGGSLKQETQYF; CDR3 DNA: TGTGCCAGCAGTTACTCGATGGGGGGGTCACTGAAACAAGAGACCCAGTACTTC
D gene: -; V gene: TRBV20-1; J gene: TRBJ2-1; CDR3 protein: CSARVTGREQFF; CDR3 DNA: TGCAGTGCCCGAGTGACAGGACGTGAGCAGTTCTTC
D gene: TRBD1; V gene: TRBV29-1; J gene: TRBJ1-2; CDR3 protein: CSVEDRGIYGYTF; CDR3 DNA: TGCAGCGTTGAAGACAGGGGGATCTATGGCTACACCTTC
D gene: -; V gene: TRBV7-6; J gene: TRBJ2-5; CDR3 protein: CASSSGTAFETQYF; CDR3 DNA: TGTGCCAGCAGCTCCGGGACGGCCTTCGAGACCCAGTACTTC
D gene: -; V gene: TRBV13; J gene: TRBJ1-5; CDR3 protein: CASSSTGGLNQPQHF; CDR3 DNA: TGTGCCAGCAGCTCAACCGGGGGTTTGAATCAGCCCCAGCATTTT
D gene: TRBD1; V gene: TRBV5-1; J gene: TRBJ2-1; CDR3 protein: CASSLGKSGGFDEQFF; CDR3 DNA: TGCGCCAGCAGTTTGGGGAAATCAGGGGGTTTCGATGAGCAGTTCTTC
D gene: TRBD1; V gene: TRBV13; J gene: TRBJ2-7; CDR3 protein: CASSPRTGGFNEQYF; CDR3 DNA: TGTGCCAGCAGCCCCCGGACAGGGGGATTCAACGAGCAGTACTTC
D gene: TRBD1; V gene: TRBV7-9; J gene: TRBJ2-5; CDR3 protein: CASSYRDSFQETQYF; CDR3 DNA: TGTGCCAGCAGCTACCGGGACAGCTTCCAAGAGACCCAGTACTTC
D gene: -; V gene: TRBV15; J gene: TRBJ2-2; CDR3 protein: CATSRDRQGLNTGELFF; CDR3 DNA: TGTGCCACCAGCAGGGATAGACAGGGACTTAACACCGGGGAGCTGTTTTTT
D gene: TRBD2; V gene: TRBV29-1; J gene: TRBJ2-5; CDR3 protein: CSVEDLADYQETQYF; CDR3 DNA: TGCAGCGTTGAAGACCTAGCGGACTACCAAGAGACCCAGTACTTC
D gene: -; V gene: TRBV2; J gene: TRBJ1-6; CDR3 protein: CASRTANSPLHF; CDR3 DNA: TGTGCCAGCAGAACAGCAAATTCACCCCTCCACTTT
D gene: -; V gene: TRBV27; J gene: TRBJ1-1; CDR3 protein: CASSFPGQRLIFF; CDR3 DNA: TGTGCCAGCAGTTTCCCGGGTCAGCGACTCATCTTTTTT
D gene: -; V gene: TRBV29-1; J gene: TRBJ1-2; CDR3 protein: CSTPTSYGYTF; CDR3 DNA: TGCAGCACTCCCACTAGCTATGGCTACACCTTC
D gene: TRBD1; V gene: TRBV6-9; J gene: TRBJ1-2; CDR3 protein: CASRLDRAYGYTF; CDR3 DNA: TGTGCCAGCAGATTGGACAGGGCCTATGGCTACACCTTC